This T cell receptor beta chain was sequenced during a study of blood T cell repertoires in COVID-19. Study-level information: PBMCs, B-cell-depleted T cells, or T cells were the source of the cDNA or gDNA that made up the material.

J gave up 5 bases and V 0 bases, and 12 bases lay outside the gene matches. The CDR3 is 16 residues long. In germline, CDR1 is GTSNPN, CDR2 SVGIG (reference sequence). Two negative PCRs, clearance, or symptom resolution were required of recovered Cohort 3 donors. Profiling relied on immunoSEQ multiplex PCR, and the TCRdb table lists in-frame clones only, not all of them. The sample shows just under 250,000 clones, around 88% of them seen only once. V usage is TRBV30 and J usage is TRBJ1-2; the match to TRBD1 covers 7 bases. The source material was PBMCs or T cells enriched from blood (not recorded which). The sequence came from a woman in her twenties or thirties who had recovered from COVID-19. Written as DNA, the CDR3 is TGTGCCTGGAGTGTACAGGGGCGCAGGAAGGGGTATGGCTACACCTTC. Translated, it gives CAWSVQGRRKGYGYTF. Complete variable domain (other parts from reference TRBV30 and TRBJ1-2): SQTIHQWPATLVQPVGSPLSLECTVEGTSNPNLYWYRQAAGRGLQLLFYSVGIGQISSEVPQNLSASRPQDRQFILSSKKLLLSDSGFYLCAWSVQGRRKGYGYTFGSGTRLTVV.